The rows below give T cell receptor beta chains drawn from one sample of a study of prognosis after radiotherapy for stage I lung cancer. TCRdb reanalysed the multiplex PCR reads using MiXCR and keeps one entry per CDR3 protein. The data hold approximately 41,000 distinct CDR3 sequences, with around 24% observed a single time. The sample in question was PBMCs, obtained before or after stereotactic body radiation therapy (not recorded which). Receptors were obtained from a donor over 45 with non-small cell lung cancer. The conserved cysteine and the conserved F or W are not part of the CDR3 here.

v_call: TRBV4-1; j_call: TRBJ2-2; cdr3_aa: ASSQPLGTDGELF
v_call: TRBV7-2; j_call: TRBJ2-1; cdr3_aa: ASSLALIVTSGYNEQF
v_call: TRBV7-9; j_call: TRBJ2-1; cdr3_aa: ASTSGYRDTRHEQF
v_call: TRBV24-1; j_call: TRBJ2-3; cdr3_aa: ATSEKRARTDTQY
v_call: TRBV5-4; j_call: TRBJ1-5; cdr3_aa: ASSPAPNQPQH
v_call: TRBV20-1; j_call: TRBJ2-7; cdr3_aa: SAISGQTKNEQY
v_call: TRBV5-1; j_call: TRBJ1-1; cdr3_aa: ASSPGDGPEAF
v_call: TRBV4-1; j_call: TRBJ2-1; cdr3_aa: ASSQDTRGANEQF
v_call: TRBV6-5; j_call: TRBJ1-6; cdr3_aa: ASSWGQGVGSPVH
v_call: TRBV6-1; j_call: TRBJ2-5; cdr3_aa: ASSQTSRAQY
v_call: TRBV29-1; j_call: TRBJ1-2; cdr3_aa: SVEALWAIRDRGNYGYT
v_call: TRBV9; j_call: TRBJ2-3; cdr3_aa: ASTASDSTDTQY
v_call: TRBV27; j_call: TRBJ1-5; cdr3_aa: ASSFQTGGRRRPQH
v_call: TRBV6-5; j_call: TRBJ2-7; cdr3_aa: ASSYNRAGESSYEQY
v_call: TRBV7-9; j_call: TRBJ2-7; cdr3_aa: ASSLGQYEQY
v_call: TRBV4-1; j_call: TRBJ1-1; cdr3_aa: ASARGGNTEAF
v_call: TRBV2; j_call: TRBJ1-1; cdr3_aa: ASSEDRGTEAF
v_call: TRBV6-1; j_call: TRBJ2-1; cdr3_aa: ASTIAAAPKLRDYEQF
v_call: TRBV19; j_call: TRBJ1-4; cdr3_aa: ASSILAGTGEKLF
v_call: TRBV19; j_call: TRBJ2-1; cdr3_aa: ASSPSRTGRNNEQF
v_call: TRBV7-8; j_call: TRBJ2-2; cdr3_aa: ASSYRTSGGTNTGELF
v_call: TRBV6-1; j_call: TRBJ2-7; cdr3_aa: ASSARTSGGAYEQY